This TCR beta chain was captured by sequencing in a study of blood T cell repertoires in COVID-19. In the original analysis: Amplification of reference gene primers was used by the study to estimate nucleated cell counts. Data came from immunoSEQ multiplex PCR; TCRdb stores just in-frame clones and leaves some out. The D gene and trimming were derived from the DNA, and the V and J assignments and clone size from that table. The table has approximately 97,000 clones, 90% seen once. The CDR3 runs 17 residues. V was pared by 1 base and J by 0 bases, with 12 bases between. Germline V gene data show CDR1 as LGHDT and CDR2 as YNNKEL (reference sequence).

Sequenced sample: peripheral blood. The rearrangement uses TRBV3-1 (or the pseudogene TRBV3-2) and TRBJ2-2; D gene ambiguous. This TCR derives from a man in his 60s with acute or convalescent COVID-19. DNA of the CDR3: TGTGCCAGCAGCCAAGCTTATCAGTCCACGAACACCGGGGAGCTGTTTTTT. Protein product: CASSQAYQSTNTGELFF.